The present T cell receptor beta chain was sequenced within a study of T cell changes during pregnancy in multiple sclerosis. Here immunoSEQ multiplex PCR was the method, and the copy in TCRdb shows in-frame clones only, minus some. The sample has more than 65,000 clones; just over 90% are singletons. Trimming pared 4 bases from V and 5 bases from J, leaving 11 bases between. The CDR3 totals 13 residues. Germline lookup yields CDR1 KGHSH and CDR2 LQKENI. The TCR originated in a female donor with multiple sclerosis, enrolled in a pregnancy study. The sequenced sample was CD4+ T cells from peripheral blood mononuclear cells, obtained before pregnancy. V is TRBV18 and J is TRBJ2-5, with D perhaps matching TRBD2 (5 bases). CDR3 in amino acids: CASSQRDGETQYF. The DNA for the CDR3 is TGTGCCAGCTCACAGAGGGATGGGGAGACCCAGTACTTC.